This T cell receptor (beta chain) was found in a study of T cell repertoires in cytomegalovirus infection. Study as a whole: It can be stated that public TCR beta signatures indicated CMV infection as well as a matching HLA type. General observations from the study: Clonotype analysis showed dominance of the ex vivo response by HLA-C-restricted CMV-specific TCR beta clonotypes.

A single record per CDR3 protein comes from TCRdb applying MiXCR to the reads. Of about 400,000 distinct CDR3 sequences in the sample, roughly 20% were seen once. As regards this clonotype: Its antigen is unidentified.

This TCR came from a human donor in good health (CMV status not recorded). Some clones in this sample may be carry-over from other donors' samples. The sample comprised PBMCs.

CDR3 sequence: CSADLTGELFF. The CDR3 bases are TGCAGTGCTGACTTGACCGGGGAGCTGTTTTTT. The chain recombines TRBV20-1 with TRBJ2-2, with D hard to call. In germline, CDR1 is DFQATT, CDR2 SNEGSKA (reference sequence). The length of the CDR3 is 11 residues. Trimming shortened V by 5 bases and J by 5 bases, and 6 bases separated the two germline ends.